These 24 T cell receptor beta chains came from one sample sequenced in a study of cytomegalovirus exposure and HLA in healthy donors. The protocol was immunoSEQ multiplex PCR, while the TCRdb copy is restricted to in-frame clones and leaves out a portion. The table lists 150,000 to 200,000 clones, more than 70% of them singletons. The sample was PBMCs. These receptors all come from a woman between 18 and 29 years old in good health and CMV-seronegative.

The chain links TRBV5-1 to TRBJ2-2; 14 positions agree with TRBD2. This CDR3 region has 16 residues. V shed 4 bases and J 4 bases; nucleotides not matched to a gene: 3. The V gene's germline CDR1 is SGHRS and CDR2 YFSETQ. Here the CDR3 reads CASSVGLAGATGELFF. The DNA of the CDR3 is TGCGCCAGCAGCGTGGGACTAGCGGGGGCCACCGGGGAGCTGTTTTTT.

In DNA, the CDR3 is TGTGCCAGCAGTGAAGTCAGGCATCAGCCCCAGCATTTT. Protein product: CASSEVRHQPQHF. J is TRBJ1-5 and V is TRBV2; D call uncertain. V dropped 1 base and J dropped 5 bases, with 6 bases sitting between them. CDR3 size: 13 residues. Germline lookup yields CDR1 SNHLY and CDR2 FYNNEI.

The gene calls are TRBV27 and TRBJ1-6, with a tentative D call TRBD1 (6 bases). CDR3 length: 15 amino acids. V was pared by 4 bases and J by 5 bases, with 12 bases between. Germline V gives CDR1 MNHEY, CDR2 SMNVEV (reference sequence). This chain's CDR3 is CASSYNSGDNSPLHF. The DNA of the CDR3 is TGTGCCAGCAGTTATAACTCAGGGGATAATTCACCCCTCCACTTT.

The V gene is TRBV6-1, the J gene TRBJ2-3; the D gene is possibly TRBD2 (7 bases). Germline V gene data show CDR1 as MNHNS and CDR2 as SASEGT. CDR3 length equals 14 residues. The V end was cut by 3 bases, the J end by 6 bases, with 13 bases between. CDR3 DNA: TGTGCCAGCAGTGAGGAGGGGGGGTTGGATACGCAGTATTTT. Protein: CASSEEGGLDTQYF.

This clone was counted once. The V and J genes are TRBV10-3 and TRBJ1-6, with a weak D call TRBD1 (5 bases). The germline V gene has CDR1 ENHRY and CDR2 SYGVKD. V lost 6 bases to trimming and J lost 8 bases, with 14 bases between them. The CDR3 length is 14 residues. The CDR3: CAISRGAGDSPLHF. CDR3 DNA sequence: TGTGCCATCAGCCGCGGGGCAGGAGATTCACCCCTCCACTTT.

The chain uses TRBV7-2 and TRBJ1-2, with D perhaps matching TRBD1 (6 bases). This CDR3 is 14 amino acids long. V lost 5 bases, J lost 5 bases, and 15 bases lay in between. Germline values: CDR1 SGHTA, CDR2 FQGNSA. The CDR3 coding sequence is TGTGCCAGCAGCAACATACGGGACACATATGGCTACACCTTC. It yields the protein CASSNIRDTYGYTF.

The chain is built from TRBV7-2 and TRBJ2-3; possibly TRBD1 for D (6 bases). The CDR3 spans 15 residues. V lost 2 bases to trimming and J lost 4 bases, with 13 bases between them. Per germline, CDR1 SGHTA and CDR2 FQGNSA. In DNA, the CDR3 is TGTGCCAGCAGCTTAAGGGGGAGTGGGGCAGATACGCAGTATTTT. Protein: CASSLRGSGADTQYF.

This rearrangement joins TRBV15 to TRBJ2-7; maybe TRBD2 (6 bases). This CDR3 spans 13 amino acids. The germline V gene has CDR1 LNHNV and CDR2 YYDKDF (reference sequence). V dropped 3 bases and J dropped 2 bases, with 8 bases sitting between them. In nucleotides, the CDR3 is TGTGCCACCAGCAGGGACTATCCCTACGAGCAGTACTTC. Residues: CATSRDYPYEQYF.

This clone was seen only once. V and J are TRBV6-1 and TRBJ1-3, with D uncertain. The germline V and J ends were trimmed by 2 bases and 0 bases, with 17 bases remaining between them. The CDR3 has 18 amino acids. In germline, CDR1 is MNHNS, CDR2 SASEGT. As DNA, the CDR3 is TGTGCCAGCAGTGAATTGGTCGCAGGCCCTTACTCTGGAAACACCATATATTTT. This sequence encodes CASSELVAGPYSGNTIYF.

This CDR3 is CSWIQGIEAFF. DNA for the CDR3: TGCAGTTGGATCCAGGGGATTGAAGCTTTCTTT. This chain connects TRBV20-1 to TRBJ1-1, with a tentative D call TRBD1 (6 bases). This CDR3 spans 11 amino acids. Germline assignment: CDR1 DFQATT and CDR2 SNEGSKA (reference sequence). Trimming took 8 bases from V and 7 from J, leaving 14 bases between them.

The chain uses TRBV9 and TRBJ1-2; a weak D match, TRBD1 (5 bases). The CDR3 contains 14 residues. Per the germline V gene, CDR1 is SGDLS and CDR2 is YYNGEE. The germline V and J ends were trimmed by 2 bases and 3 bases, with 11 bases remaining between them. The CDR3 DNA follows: TGTGCCAGCAGCGTGAAACAGGATGACTATGGCTACACCTTC. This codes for CASSVKQDDYGYTF.

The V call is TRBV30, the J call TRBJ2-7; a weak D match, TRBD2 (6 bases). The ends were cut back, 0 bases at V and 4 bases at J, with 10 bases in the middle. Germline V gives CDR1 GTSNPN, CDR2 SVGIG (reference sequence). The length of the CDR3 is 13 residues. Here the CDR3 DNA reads TGTGCCTGGAGTGTGGGCCGGGGGTACGAGCAGTACTTC. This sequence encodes CAWSVGRGYEQYF. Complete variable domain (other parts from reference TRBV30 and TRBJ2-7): SQTIHQWPATLVQPVGSPLSLECTVEGTSNPNLYWYRQAAGRGLQLLFYSVGIGQISSEVPQNLSASRPQDRQFILSSKKLLLSDSGFYLCAWSVGRGYEQYFGPGTRLTVT.

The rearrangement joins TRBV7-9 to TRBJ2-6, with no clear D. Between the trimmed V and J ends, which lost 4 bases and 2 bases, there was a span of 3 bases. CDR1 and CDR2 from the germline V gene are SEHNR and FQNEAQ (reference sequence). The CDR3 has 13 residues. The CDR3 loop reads CASSSAGANVLTF. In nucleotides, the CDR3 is TGTGCCAGCAGCTCAGCTGGGGCCAACGTCCTGACTTTC.

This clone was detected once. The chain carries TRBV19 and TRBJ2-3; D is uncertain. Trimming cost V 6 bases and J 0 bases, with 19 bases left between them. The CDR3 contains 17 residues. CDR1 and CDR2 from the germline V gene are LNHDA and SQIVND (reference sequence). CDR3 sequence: CASSRFLSTGSTDTQYF. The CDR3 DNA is TGTGCCAGTAGCCGGTTCCTTAGTACGGGTAGCACAGATACGCAGTATTTT.

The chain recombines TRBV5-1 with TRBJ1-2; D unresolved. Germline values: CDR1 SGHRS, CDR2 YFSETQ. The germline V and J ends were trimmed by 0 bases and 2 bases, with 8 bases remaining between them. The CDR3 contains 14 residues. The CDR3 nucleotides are TGCGCCAGCAGCTTGGAAGACGGGAACTATGGCTACACCTTC. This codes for CASSLEDGNYGYTF.

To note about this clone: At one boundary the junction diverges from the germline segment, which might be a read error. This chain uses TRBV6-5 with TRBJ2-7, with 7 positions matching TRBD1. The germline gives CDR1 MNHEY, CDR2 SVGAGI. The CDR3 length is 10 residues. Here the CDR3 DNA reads TGTGCCAGCAGTGACGAGGGGGCCTTGTTC. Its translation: CASSDEGALF.

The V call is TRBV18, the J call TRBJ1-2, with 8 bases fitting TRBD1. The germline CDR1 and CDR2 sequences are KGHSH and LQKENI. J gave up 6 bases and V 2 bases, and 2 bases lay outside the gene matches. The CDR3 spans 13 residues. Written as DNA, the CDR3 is TGTGCCAGCTCACCAACGGACAGGGATGGCTACACCTTC. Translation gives CASSPTDRDGYTF.

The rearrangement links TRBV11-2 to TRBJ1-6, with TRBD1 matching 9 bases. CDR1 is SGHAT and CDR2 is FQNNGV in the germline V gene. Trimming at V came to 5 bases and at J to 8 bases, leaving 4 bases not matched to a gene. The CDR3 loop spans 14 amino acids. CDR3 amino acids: CASSQRDRDSPLHF. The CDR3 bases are TGTGCCAGCAGCCAACGGGACAGGGATTCACCCCTCCACTTT.

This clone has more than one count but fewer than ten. As DNA, the CDR3 is TGTGCCAGTAGGCCGCCCGGGACAGGCAGCAATCAGCCCCAGCATTTT. Encoded protein: CASRPPGTGSNQPQHF. The genes are TRBV19 and TRBJ1-5; 8 nucleotides match TRBD1. The CDR3 runs to 16 residues. Losses at the gene ends were 6 bases for V and 1 base for J; bases not matched to a gene: 8. Germline-derived CDR1 and CDR2 are LNHDA and SQIVND (reference sequence).

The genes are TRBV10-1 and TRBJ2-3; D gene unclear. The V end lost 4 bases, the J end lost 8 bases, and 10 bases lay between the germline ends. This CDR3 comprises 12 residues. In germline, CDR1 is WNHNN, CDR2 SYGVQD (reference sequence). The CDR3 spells CASSGHPGTQYF. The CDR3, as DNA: TGCGCCAGCAGTGGCCACCCGGGTACGCAGTATTTT.

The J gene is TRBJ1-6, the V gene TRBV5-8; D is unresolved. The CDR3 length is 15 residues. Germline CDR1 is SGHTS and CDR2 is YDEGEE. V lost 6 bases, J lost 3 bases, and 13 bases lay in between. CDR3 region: CASNIGSYYNSPLHF. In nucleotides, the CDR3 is TGTGCCAGCAACATCGGGTCCTACTATAATTCACCCCTCCACTTT.

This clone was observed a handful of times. The CDR3 is CASSLAGGGSPEAFF. The DNA of the CDR3 is TGCGCCAGCAGCTTGGCCGGCGGAGGGAGCCCTGAAGCTTTCTTT. V gene TRBV5-1 combines with J gene TRBJ1-1, with unresolved D. Germline V gene lookup returns CDR1 SGHRS and CDR2 YFSETQ. The CDR3 runs to 15 residues. Trimming pared 0 bases from V and 6 bases from J, leaving 15 bases between.

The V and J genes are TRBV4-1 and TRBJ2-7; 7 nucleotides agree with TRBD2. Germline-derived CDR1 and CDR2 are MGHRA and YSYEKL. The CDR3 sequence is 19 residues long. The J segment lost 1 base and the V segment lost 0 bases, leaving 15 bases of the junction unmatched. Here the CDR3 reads CASSQDPTTSEGWSYEQYF. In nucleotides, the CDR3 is TGCGCCAGCAGCCAAGACCCCACTACTAGCGAGGGTTGGTCCTACGAGCAGTACTTC.

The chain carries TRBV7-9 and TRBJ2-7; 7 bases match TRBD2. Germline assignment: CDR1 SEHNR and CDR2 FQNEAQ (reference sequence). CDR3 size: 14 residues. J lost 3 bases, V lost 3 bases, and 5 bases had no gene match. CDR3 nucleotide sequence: TGTGCCAGCAGCTTTGGCGGGAGCTTCTACGAGCAGTACTTC. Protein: CASSFGGSFYEQYF.